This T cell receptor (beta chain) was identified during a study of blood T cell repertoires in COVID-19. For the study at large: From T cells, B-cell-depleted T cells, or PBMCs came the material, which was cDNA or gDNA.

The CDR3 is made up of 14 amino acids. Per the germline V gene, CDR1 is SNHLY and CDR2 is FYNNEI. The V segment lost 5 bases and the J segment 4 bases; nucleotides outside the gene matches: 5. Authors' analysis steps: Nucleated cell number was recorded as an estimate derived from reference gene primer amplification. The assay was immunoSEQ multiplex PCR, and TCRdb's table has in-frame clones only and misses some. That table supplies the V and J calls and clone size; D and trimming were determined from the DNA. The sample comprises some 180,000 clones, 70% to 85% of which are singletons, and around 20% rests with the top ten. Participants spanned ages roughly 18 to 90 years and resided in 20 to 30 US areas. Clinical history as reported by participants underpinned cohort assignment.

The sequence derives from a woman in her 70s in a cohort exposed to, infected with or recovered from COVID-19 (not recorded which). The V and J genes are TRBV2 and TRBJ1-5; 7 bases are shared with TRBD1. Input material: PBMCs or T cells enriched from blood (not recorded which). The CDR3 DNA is TGTGCCAGCAGTCCCGACAGGGATAATCAGCCCCAGCATTTT. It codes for CASSPDRDNQPQHF.